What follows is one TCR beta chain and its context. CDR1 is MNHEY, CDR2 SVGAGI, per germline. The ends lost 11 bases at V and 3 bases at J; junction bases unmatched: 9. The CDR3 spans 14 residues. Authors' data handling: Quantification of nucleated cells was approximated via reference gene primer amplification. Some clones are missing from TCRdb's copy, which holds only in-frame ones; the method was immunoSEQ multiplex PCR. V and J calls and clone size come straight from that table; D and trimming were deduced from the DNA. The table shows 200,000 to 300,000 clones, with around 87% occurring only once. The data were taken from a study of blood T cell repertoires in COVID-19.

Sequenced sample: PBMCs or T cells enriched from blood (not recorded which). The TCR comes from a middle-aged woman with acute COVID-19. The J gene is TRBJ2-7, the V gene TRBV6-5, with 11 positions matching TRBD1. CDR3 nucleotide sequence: TGTGCCGGACAATACGGGACAGGGGGCTACGAGCAGTACTTC. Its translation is CAGQYGTGGYEQYF.